The 9 T cell receptor beta chains listed next were all sequenced from one sample in a study of sequential checkpoint blockade in melanoma. This table comes from immunoSEQ multiplex PCR, and its TCRdb copy is limited to in-frame clones, with some not included. This sample has roughly 8,800 clones, with 60% to 80% found just once. Regarding treatment: randomized to nivolumab then ipilimumab (arm A) or the reverse (arm B). The sequencing used CD8+ T cells sorted from blood (inferred from file names), collected from a patient given nivolumab and ipilimumab in sequence. The source is a human donor with melanoma.

This rearrangement joins TRBV14 to TRBJ2-1; D might be TRBD1 (6 bases). The CDR3 runs 19 residues. The germline V and J ends were trimmed by 2 bases and 0 bases, with 20 bases remaining between them. Germline lookup yields CDR1 SGHDN and CDR2 FVKESK. CDR3 DNA: TGTGCCAGCAGCCAATTCGATATCCGGGACACCATCTCCTACAATGAGCAGTTCTTC. Its translation: CASSQFDIRDTISYNEQFF.

The gene calls are TRBV4-1 and TRBJ1-1, with unresolved D. The germline CDR1 and CDR2 sequences are MGHRA and YSYEKL. Between the trimmed V and J ends, which lost 1 base and 0 bases, there was a span of 6 bases. The CDR3 length is 14 residues. This CDR3 is CASSQASLNTEAFF. CDR3 coding DNA: TGCGCCAGCAGCCAAGCCAGTTTGAACACTGAAGCTTTCTTT.

This chain uses TRBV11-2 with TRBJ2-5; TRBD1 might be the D (7 bases). V was clipped by 6 bases and J by 5 bases, with 19 bases between them. Germline V gene data show CDR1 as SGHAT and CDR2 as FQNNGV. This CDR3 contains 15 residues. The DNA of the CDR3 is TGTGCCAGCAGACCTACCACAGGGGCGGGGGAGACCCAGTACTTC. This sequence encodes CASRPTTGAGETQYF.

The chain carries TRBV6-5 and TRBJ1-2, with D perhaps TRBD1 (5 bases). This CDR3 region has 14 residues. Germline-derived CDR1 and CDR2 are MNHEY and SVGAGI. Trimming left V 6 bases short and J 5 bases short, with 16 bases between. The CDR3 reads CASSPRLGGYGYTF. CDR3 nucleotides: TGTGCCAGCAGCCCCCGGTTGGGGGGTTATGGCTACACCTTC.

This clone turned up a few times. The V and J genes are TRBV5-5 and TRBJ2-7; tentatively, D is TRBD2 (6 bases). Germline CDR1 and CDR2: SGHKS and YYEKEE (reference sequence). V was clipped by 5 bases and J by 2 bases, with 14 bases between them. The CDR3 length is 14 residues. As DNA, the CDR3 is TGTGCCAGCAGTTACATCGCGGGGCCCTACGAGCAGTACTTC. Protein sequence: CASSYIAGPYEQYF. The complete variable domain, with remaining parts taken from reference TRBV5-5 and TRBJ2-7, reads DAGVTQSPTHLIKTRGQQVTLRCSPISGHKSVSWYQQVLGQGPQFIFQYYEKEERGRGNFPDRFSARQFPNYSSELNVNALLLGDSALYLCASSYIAGPYEQYFGPGTRLTVT.

This clone was seen a handful of times. The genes are TRBV7-9 and TRBJ1-1; a weak D match, TRBD1 (6 bases). The length of the CDR3 is 14 residues. Germline V gene data show CDR1 as SEHNR and CDR2 as FQNEAQ (reference sequence). V was shortened by 1 base and J by 6 bases, with 12 bases between the two germline ends. The CDR3: CASSLGGGRPEAFF. The CDR3 nucleotides are TGTGCCAGCAGCTTAGGGGGGGGCAGGCCTGAAGCTTTCTTT.

The J gene is TRBJ2-1, the V gene TRBV4-1, with 10 positions matching TRBD2. This CDR3 contains 15 residues. Germline V CDR1 and CDR2: MGHRA, YSYEKL. V gave up 8 bases and J gave up 8 bases; unmatched junction bases: 12. The CDR3 nucleotides read TGCGCCAGCTCCCAAGTGACTAGCGGGTTCTATGAGCAGTTCTTC. The encoded protein is CASSQVTSGFYEQFF.

As for this clone: This could be a read error, since a much larger clone is one nucleotide away. Different DNA sequences within this sample yield the same CDR3. The rearrangement links TRBV25-1 to TRBJ1-6; possible D gene TRBD1, 6 bases. In germline, CDR1 is MGHDK, CDR2 SYGVNS. The V gene lost 4 bases and the J gene lost 13 bases, with 17 bases spanning the gap. The CDR3 extends over 14 amino acids. CDR3 amino acids: CASSVIQGVSPLHF. CDR3 DNA: TGTGCCAGCAGTGTGATACAGGGAGTCTCCCCCCTCCACTTT.

This chain joins TRBV29-1 and TRBJ2-4; TRBD1 matches at 10 bases. The CDR3 is 17 residues long. V shed 0 bases, J shed 8 bases, and the junction held 13 bases outside the gene matches. Germline V CDR1 and CDR2: SQVTM, ANQGSEA. In DNA form, the CDR3 reads TGCAGCGTTGAAGATCTCCCGGGACAGGGGCCGCAGGACATTCAGTACTTC. Protein: CSVEDLPGQGPQDIQYF. Using reference TRBV29-1 and TRBJ2-4 for the parts outside the CDR3, the full variable domain is SAVISQKPSRDICQRGTSLTIQCQVDSQVTMMFWYRQQPGQSLTLIATANQGSEATYESGFVIDKFPISRPNLTFSTLTVSNMSPEDSSIYLCSVEDLPGQGPQDIQYFGAGTRLSVL.